This TCR beta chain was identified in a study of cytomegalovirus exposure and HLA in healthy donors. Study in general: HLA-typed donors contributed 65 million to 95 million unique TCRs, which were held in an early data release.

PCR employed 60 Vbeta and 13 Jbeta primers. Method: immunoSEQ multiplex PCR; TCRdb's copy keeps in-frame clones and lacks some. Of over 200,000 clones listed, almost 85% are singletons. CDR3 length equals 17 residues. Trimming removed 6 bases at V and 1 base at J, with 21 bases between. Germline CDR1 is SEHNR and CDR2 is FQNEAQ (reference sequence). The sample was PBMCs. V is TRBV7-9 and J is TRBJ1-1, with a possible D match to TRBD1 (5 bases). The sequence was collected from a woman aged 40 to 49 in good health and CMV-seronegative. In DNA form, the CDR3 reads TGTGCCAGCAGAGCTAGCACGGTCGGGGGATCGAACACTGAAGCTTTCTTT. Translated, it gives CASRASTVGGSNTEAFF.